Below are 21 T cell receptor delta chains sequenced from a single sample in a study of gamma-delta chains in newborns, infants, children. TCRdb fed the reads into CATT to redo clone calling. This repertoire shows about 5,200 delta-chain clones, about 18% found once; its top ten account for approximately 5%. The sample was blood. The receptors here all came from a child who was a newborn, infant or young child, either healthy, febrile or measles-vaccinated (not recorded which).

The chain combines TRDV2 with TRDJ3; 10 bases map to TRDD3. CDR3 length: 21 residues. The V gene end was trimmed by 3 bases and the J gene end by 1 base; junction bases not matched to a gene: 14. Germline CDR1 reads GEAIGNYY; CDR2 reads EKD. The CDR3 nucleotides read TGTGCCTGTGACTCACTACTGGGGGATTTTTCCAGTTCCTGGGACACCCGACAGATGTTTTTC. Translating gives CACDSLLGDFSSSWDTRQMFF.

Notes on this clone: This likely came from a read error, as a far larger clone is one base away. J gene TRDJ1 was identified, but the V gene was not called; the table's D gene call, TRDD3, was not cross checked with the DNA. The CDR3 contains 17 residues. CDR3 in amino acids: CACDTPSVLGDTDKLIF. As DNA, the CDR3 is TGTGCCTGTGACACCCCCTCCGTACTGGGGGACACCGATAAACTCATCTTT.

This clone is medium-sized by share. The sample has other DNA sequences that encode this CDR3 too. CDR3 sequence reads: CACDTVDPRAWDTRQMFF. Written as DNA, the CDR3 is TGTGCCTGTGACACCGTGGACCCACGCGCCTGGGACACCCGACAGATGTTTTTC. This chain uses TRDV2 with TRDJ3; no definite D call. CDR1 GEAIGNYY and CDR2 EKD come from the germline V gene. V was clipped by 0 bases and J by 2 bases, with 13 bases between them. The CDR3 consists of 18 residues.

This clone was observed a few times. At residue 4, the TCRdb amino acid sequence and the translated nucleotide sequence differ, so the protein here is the DNA translation. The chain couples TRDV2 to TRDJ1, with 10 bases that match TRDD3. Germline CDR1 reads GEAIGNYY; CDR2 reads EKD. The CDR3 consists of 16 residues. The DNA for the CDR3 is TGTGCCTGTGGCACCGTAGAACTGGGGGATACCGATAAACTCATCTTT. Its translation: CACGTVELGDTDKLIF.

This chain connects TRDV2 to TRDJ3; 9 bases match TRDD3. The J gene, left out of TCRdb, was set here by checking the DNA against germline. Germline V gene lookup returns CDR1 GEAIGNYY and CDR2 EKD. The CDR3 runs 19 residues. V lost 1 base and J lost 0; bases outside the gene matches: 6. DNA of the CDR3: TGTGCCTGTGACACGATTACTGGGGGAATCTCCTGGGACACCCGACAGATGTTTTTC. This encodes CACDTITGGISWDTRQMFF.

About this clone: Since a much larger clone is just one base distant, this may be a read error. The rearrangement links TRDV1 to TRDJ1; TRDD3 matches at 10 bases. Germline V gives CDR1 TSWWSYY, CDR2 QGS. The CDR3 contains 20 residues. CDR3 in amino acids: CALGKIYMGLGDKYTNKLIF. CDR3 bases: TGTGCTCTTGGGAAAATCTATATGGGGCTGGGGGATAAGTACACCAATAAACTCATCTTT.

This clone is medium-sized. The chain is built from TRDV2 and TRDJ3; D possibly corresponds to TRDD3 (6 bases). This CDR3 contains 19 residues. The V gene lost 0 bases and the J gene lost 0 bases, with 14 bases spanning the gap. Germline-derived CDR1 and CDR2 are GEAIGNYY and EKD. The CDR3 coding sequence is TGTGCCTGTGACACCGTTGAGGGGGACTTCTCCTGGGACACCCGACAGATGTTTTTC. It yields the protein CACDTVEGDFSWDTRQMFF.

A word on this clone: Possible read error: a much larger clone is one base away. The gene calls are TRDV2 and TRDJ1; the match to TRDD3 covers 8 bases. TCRdb does not report a J gene; here it was assigned by matching the DNA to germline references. V lost 3 bases to trimming and J lost 5 bases; unmatched junction nucleotides: 16. Germline assignment: CDR1 GEAIGNYY and CDR2 EKD. The CDR3 is made up of 17 amino acids. The DNA for the CDR3 is TGTGCCTGTGACCCTAGACCGACTTCTGGGGGGATAGATAAACTCATCTTT. It specifies CACDPRPTSGGIDKLIF.

This clone qualifies as medium-sized. Other DNA variants within this sample encode the same CDR3. This rearrangement joins TRDV1 to TRDJ1; D is uncertain. The CDR3 covers 16 residues. Germline loops: CDR1 TSWWSYY, CDR2 QGS. Trimming cost V 4 bases and J 0 bases, with 15 bases left between them. The CDR3 DNA is TGTGCTCTTGGGGGTTTCTCCGTACCACACACCGATAAACTCATCTTT. Amino acid sequence: CALGGFSVPHTDKLIF.

By share of the sample, this clone is medium-sized. This chain links TRDV2 with TRDJ1, with 10 bases matching TRDD3. Germline CDR1 reads GEAIGNYY; CDR2 reads EKD. V shed 0 bases, J shed 7 bases, and the junction held 13 bases outside the gene matches. The CDR3 is 17 amino acids. The CDR3 DNA follows: TGTGCCTGTGACACCCTGGAGAATACTGGGGGATCGGGTAAACTCATCTTT. This translates into CACDTLENTGGSGKLIF.

Comments on this clone: One junction end does not reproduce the germline sequence, and a read error may be involved. The chain has TRDV2 and TRDJ3; TRDD3 agrees at 10 bases. CDR3 length equals 19 residues. Germline-derived CDR1 and CDR2 are GEAIGNYY and EKD. The CDR3 sequence is CACDSLGDTGSWDARQMFF. DNA of the CDR3: TGTGCCTGTGACTCTTTGGGGGATACCGGCTCCTGGGACGCCCGACAGATGTTTTTC.

With the J gene uncalled, the V gene is TRDV2; the table gives TRDD3 as D, unverified against the DNA. CDR3 length: 17 amino acids. Germline V gene sequence: CDR1 GEAIGNYY, CDR2 EKD. The CDR3 nucleotides are TGTGCCTGTGACACCGTGGGGGCCCTCCCGTACACCGATAAACTCATCTTC. Protein product: CACDTVGALPYTDKLIF.

Relative to its sample, this clone is medium-sized. CDR3 protein: CALGGLPLGDPDTDKLIF. The CDR3 DNA reads TGTGCTCTTGGGGGCCTCCCCCTGGGGGATCCCGACACCGATAAACTCATCTTT. The chain uses TRDV1 and TRDJ1; 9 bases fit TRDD3. V was clipped by 4 bases and J by 0 bases; unmatched bases: 12. This CDR3 region has 18 residues. Germline CDR1 TSWWSYY, CDR2 QGS.

This chain connects TRDV1 to TRDJ1; D possibly corresponds to TRDD3 (6 bases). V was cut by 0 bases and J by 3 bases, with 23 bases left in between. Germline V lookup: CDR1 TSWWSYY, CDR2 QGS. CDR3 size: 19 residues. For the CDR3, the DNA is TGTGCTCTTGGGGAACTTCCTCCGGGGGCCGGGGGACTTGCCGATAAACTCATCTTT. Its translation: CALGELPPGAGGLADKLIF.

This clone came up a few times. This rearrangement joins TRDV2 to TRDJ3; 11 nucleotides line up with TRDD3. After removal of 0 bases from V and 0 bases from J, the junction contained 6 bases not matched to a gene. The CDR3 is 20 amino acids. Germline V CDR1 and CDR2: GEAIGNYY, EKD. CDR3 sequence (DNA): TGTGCCTGTGACACCGCGGGGCTGGGGGATACCTCCTGGGACACCCGACAGATGTTTTTC. The encoded protein is CACDTAGLGDTSWDTRQMFF.

This clone was seen a few times. A clone one base away is much larger, so this may be a read error. The chain links TRDV2 to TRDJ1; 9 bases line up with TRDD3. The CDR3 has 17 amino acids. Per the germline V gene, CDR1 is GEAIGNYY and CDR2 is EKD. CDR3: CARDTLFGGYSGDKLIF. The CDR3 DNA reads as TGTGCCCGTGACACCCTCTTTGGGGGATATTCCGGCGATAAACTCATCTTT.

As regards this clone: A junction end diverges from the germline sequence, so it may reflect a read error. The rearrangement joins TRDV2 to TRDJ1, with 7 bases identical to TRDD3. Here the J gene came from matching the DNA to germline, since TCRdb omits it. CDR1 and CDR2 from the germline V gene are GEAIGNYY and EKD. The CDR3 contains 21 residues. The CDR3 DNA reads TGTGCCAGTGACACCATAATTTCTTCCGCCCACGGCTGGGGGTTGACCGATAAACTCATCTTT. It yields the protein CASDTIISSAHGWGLTDKLIF.

The chain recombines TRDV2 with TRDJ3; TRDD3 matches at 7 bases. Germline CDR1 reads GEAIGNYY; CDR2 reads EKD. V shed 2 bases, J shed 0 bases, and the junction held 15 bases outside the gene matches. This CDR3 contains 21 residues. The CDR3 DNA follows: TGTGCCTGTGACAGAGTGGGACTGGGGATCTCCTTCTCCTGGGACACCCGACAGATGTTTTTC. Encoded protein: CACDRVGLGISFSWDTRQMFF.

The genes are TRDV2 and TRDJ3, with D uncertain. The germline V and J ends were trimmed by 0 bases and 0 bases, with 11 bases remaining between them. The V gene's germline CDR1 is GEAIGNYY and CDR2 EKD. This CDR3 has 18 amino acids. This CDR3 reads CACDTGRHLSWDTRQMFF. The CDR3 DNA sequence: TGTGCCTGTGACACCGGGAGACATCTCTCCTGGGACACCCGACAGATGTTTTTC.

The chain couples TRDV2 to TRDJ1; D is unresolved. V lost 1 base and J 0 bases, leaving 23 bases between the germline ends. The CDR3 is 19 residues long. CDR1 and CDR2 (germline): GEAIGNYY, EKD. CDR3 in amino acids: CACDTLLNRLDPYTDKLIF. For the CDR3, the DNA is TGTGCCTGTGACACGCTTCTCAACCGCTTGGACCCGTACACCGATAAACTCATCTTT.

V and J are TRDV2 and TRDJ3; a weak D match, TRDD3 (6 bases). Germline CDR1 and CDR2: GEAIGNYY and EKD. This CDR3 is 25 amino acids long. Trimming took off 0 bases at V and 0 bases at J, with 32 bases between the two ends. The CDR3 spells CACDTISGVGGTTIQSSWDTRQMFF. Written as DNA, the CDR3 is TGTGCCTGTGACACCATTTCAGGTGTCGGGGGGACTACTATACAGAGCTCCTGGGACACCCGACAGATGTTTTTC.